One and the same sample provided the 16 T cell receptor beta chains below, sequenced in a study of radiation and T cells in renal cell carcinoma. TCRdb's table, derived via immunoSEQ multiplex PCR, lists solely in-frame clones and lacks some. Counted here are some 14,000 clones, 50% to 60% occurring once; the ten biggest clones make up more than 9.5%. Treatment here: treatment-naive control, cytoreductive nephrectomy. Source: tumor tissue, taken from a patient whose treatment was nephrectomy without radiotherapy. These receptors were obtained from a middle-aged man with renal cell carcinoma.

The rearrangement uses TRBV19 and TRBJ2-7; 8 nucleotides align to TRBD1. The V segment lost 3 bases and the J segment 0 bases; nucleotides outside the gene matches: 4. The CDR3 is made up of 15 amino acids. Per the germline V gene, CDR1 is LNHDA and CDR2 is SQIVND (reference sequence). The CDR3 DNA follows: TGTGCCAGTAGTATCTCAGGGGGCAGCTCCTACGAGCAGTACTTC. This translates into CASSISGGSSYEQYF.

The chain is built from TRBV13 and TRBJ2-3; the D is unclear. The ends were cut back, 2 bases at V and 3 bases at J, with 15 bases in the middle. The CDR3 length is 16 residues. Germline CDR1 reads PRHDT; CDR2 reads FYEKMQ (reference sequence). The CDR3 sequence is CASSLRVALTTDTQYF. The CDR3 coding sequence is TGTGCCAGCAGCTTAAGGGTAGCTCTGACGACAGATACGCAGTATTTT.

This chain links TRBV7-8 with TRBJ2-1; TRBD2 aligns across 8 bases. Looked up from germline, CDR1 is SGHVS and CDR2 is FQNEAQ. J was trimmed by 4 bases and V by 5 bases; bases with no gene match: 7. CDR3 size: 15 residues. The CDR3 sequence: CASSPLRGVYNEQFF. The CDR3 DNA is TGTGCCAGCAGCCCTTTGCGGGGGGTATACAATGAGCAGTTCTTC.

This clone is judged medium-sized. This sequence joins TRBV19 and TRBJ2-2; 7 bases line up with TRBD2. This CDR3 spans 15 amino acids. Germline assignment: CDR1 LNHDA and CDR2 SQIVND (reference sequence). Losses at the gene ends were 6 bases for V and 0 bases for J; bases not matched to a gene: 4. CDR3 sequence reads: CASRSSGANTGELFF. The CDR3 region has the DNA TGTGCCAGTAGATCCAGCGGGGCGAACACCGGGGAGCTGTTTTTT.

On this clone itself: At one end the junction does not follow the germline gene, possibly because of a read error. The V and J genes are TRBV10-3 and TRBJ2-7; D may be TRBD1 (6 bases). Looked up from germline, CDR1 is ENHRY and CDR2 is SYGVKD. The CDR3 loop spans 13 amino acids. CDR3 sequence reads: CASSPMTGYEQYF. The CDR3, as DNA: TGTGCCAGCAGTCCAATGACAGGCTACGAGCAGTACTTC.

The J gene is TRBJ1-5, the V gene TRBV30; D not certain. Germline CDR1 GTSNPN, CDR2 SVGIG (reference sequence). V lost 5 bases and J 7 bases, leaving 12 bases between the germline ends. The CDR3 consists of 12 residues. The DNA for the CDR3 is TGTGCCTGGGGGGAGGGTGGCCAGCCCCAGCATTTT. As protein: CAWGEGGQPQHF.

This clone was seen only a few times. The chain carries TRBV6-5 and TRBJ2-2; no clear D gene. This CDR3 region has 14 residues. Germline V gene lookup returns CDR1 MNHEY and CDR2 SVGAGI. With 0 bases removed from V and 6 bases from J, the gap between germline ends came to 8 bases. DNA for the CDR3: TGTGCCAGCAGTTACTCAGTAGAGTCCGGGGAGCTGTTTTTT. Protein sequence: CASSYSVESGELFF.

By its share, this clone is medium-sized. The chain joins TRBV7-8 to TRBJ2-1, with 9 positions matching TRBD1. V lost 4 bases and J lost 3; bases outside the gene matches: 4. CDR3 length equals 15 residues. Germline V lookup: CDR1 SGHVS, CDR2 FQNEAQ. CDR3 nucleotides: TGTGCCAGCAGCTCGACAGGGGGGCACTACAATGAGCAGTTCTTC. Protein product: CASSSTGGHYNEQFF.

This sequence joins TRBV28 and TRBJ2-7; D tentatively fits TRBD1 or TRBD2 (6 bases each). The CDR3 runs 16 residues. Germline V gene lookup returns CDR1 MDHEN and CDR2 SYDVKM. V was clipped by 2 bases and J by 2 bases, with 16 bases between them. The CDR3 nucleotides are TGTGCCAGCAGTTTACCCGGGGGCGAGATGACCTACGAGCAGTACTTC. Translation: CASSLPGGEMTYEQYF.

The chain combines TRBV27 with TRBJ1-2; TRBD1 matches 9 bases. Germline V gene sequence: CDR1 MNHEY, CDR2 SMNVEV (reference sequence). The V gene end was trimmed by 7 bases and the J gene end by 4 bases; junction bases not matched to a gene: 13. The CDR3 is made up of 16 amino acids. The CDR3 sequence: CASTNYPGTGTYGYTF. In DNA form, the CDR3 reads TGTGCCAGCACTAACTACCCCGGGACAGGGACCTATGGCTACACCTTC.

The V gene is TRBV7-3, the J gene TRBJ2-1; 11 bases align to TRBD2. The CDR3 runs 15 residues. CDR1 and CDR2 from the germline V gene are SGHTA and FQGTGA. The J segment lost 7 bases and the V segment lost 5 bases, leaving 7 bases of the junction unmatched. CDR3 DNA: TGTGCCAGCAGCCCCATAGCGGGGGGGCATAATGAGCAGTTCTTC. It is translated as CASSPIAGGHNEQFF.

Concerning this clone itself: As the CDR3 is not closed by the conserved phenylalanine or tryptophan, this likely results from a read error. It is unclear where the CDR3 begins or ends on the DNA, so no DNA is shown, and the CDR3 is as TCRdb lists it. The chain joins TRBV5-4 to TRBJ1-2; the D call of TRBD1 is as the table states it, not checked on the DNA. The germline V gene has CDR1 SGHNT and CDR2 YYREEE (reference sequence). With termini counted, the CDR3 has 14 amino acids. CDR3 sequence: CASSLASGTEGMLL.

V gene TRBV5-8 combines with J gene TRBJ1-1; a possible D gene is TRBD1 (5 bases). This CDR3 has 16 amino acids. Trimming shortened V by 0 bases and J by 0 bases, and 12 bases separated the two germline ends. CDR1 SGHTS and CDR2 YDEGEE come from the germline V gene. CDR3 bases: TGTGCCAGCAGCTTGGCCCGAGACAGCCTGAACACTGAAGCTTTCTTT. This sequence encodes CASSLARDSLNTEAFF. The complete variable domain, with remaining parts taken from reference TRBV5-8 and TRBJ1-1, reads EAGVTQSPTHLIKTRGQQATLRCSPISGHTSVYWYQQALGLGLQFLLWYDEGEERNRGNFPPRFSGRQFPNYSSELNVNALELEDSALYLCASSLARDSLNTEAFFGQGTRLTVV.

V is TRBV18 and J is TRBJ2-7; D unresolved. This CDR3 region has 14 residues. Germline assignment: CDR1 KGHSH and CDR2 LQKENI. Trimming shortened V by 5 bases and J by 2 bases, and 13 bases separated the two germline ends. CDR3 coding DNA: TGTGCCAGCTCAAACGTCCACTCAGCCTACGAGCAGTACTTC. Its translation: CASSNVHSAYEQYF.

The V gene is TRBV12-2, the J gene TRBJ1-1. TRBV12-2 is designated a pseudogene. The CDR3 totals 17 residues. As DNA, the CDR3 is TGTGCAAGTCGCTCCCCCCCGGCGGGGGGCGAAAGGTCTGAAGCTTTCTTT. This gives the protein CASRSPPAGGERSEAFF.

This chain links TRBV6-1 with TRBJ2-7; the match to TRBD1 covers 9 bases. This CDR3 region has 15 residues. V was pared by 2 bases and J by 2 bases, with 4 bases of the junction left unmatched. Germline V CDR1 and CDR2: MNHNS, SASEGT. The CDR3 coding sequence is TGTGCCAGCAGTGAATTGGGACAGGGTCCCTACGAGCAGTACTTC. Translating it yields CASSELGQGPYEQYF.